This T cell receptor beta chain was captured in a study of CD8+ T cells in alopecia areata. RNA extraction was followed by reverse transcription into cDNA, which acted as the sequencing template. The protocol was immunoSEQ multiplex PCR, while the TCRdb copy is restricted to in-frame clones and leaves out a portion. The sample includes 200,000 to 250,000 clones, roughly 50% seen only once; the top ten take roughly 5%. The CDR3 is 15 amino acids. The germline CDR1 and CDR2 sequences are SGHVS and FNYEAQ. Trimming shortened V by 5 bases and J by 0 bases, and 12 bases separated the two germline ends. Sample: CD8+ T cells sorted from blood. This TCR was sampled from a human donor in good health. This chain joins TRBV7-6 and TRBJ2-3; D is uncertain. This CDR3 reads CASSPGGTSTDTQYF. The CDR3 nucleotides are TGTGCCAGCAGCCCAGGTGGAACTAGCACAGATACGCAGTATTTT.